What follows is one T cell receptor beta chain and its context. No antigen is known for it. cDNA prepared by RNA extraction and subsequent reverse transcription served as the template for sequencing. The table came from immunoSEQ multiplex PCR; TCRdb's copy has only in-frame clones and leaves some out. The data hold 85,000 to 110,000 clones, with over 75% observed a single time. The record originates from a study of CD8+ T cells in alopecia areata. Study results and limitations: Significant decreases in scalp clonality and expanded CD8+ clones followed tofacitinib treatment. Scalp sequencing captures resident alphabeta T cells of normal skin too.

The treatment: oral pan-JAK inhibitor, 5-10 mg twice daily. This CDR3 region has 14 residues. From germline, CDR1 is LGHNA and CDR2 YNFKEQ. Deletions cut 4 bases from V and 4 bases from J, with 12 bases between. This TCR came from a human donor with alopecia areata. This chain joins TRBV4-2 and TRBJ2-3; D gene uncertain. Sequencing was performed on CD8+ T cells sorted from blood, taken between weeks 30 and 35, from a patient treated with tofacitinib. CDR3 sequence reads: CASSPARNADTQYF. CDR3 in DNA: TGTGCCAGCAGCCCTGCCCGAAATGCAGATACGCAGTATTTT.